These 19 T cell receptor beta chains were sequenced from one sample in a study of cytomegalovirus exposure and HLA in healthy donors. Only in-frame clones appear in the TCRdb table, and some are missing; sequencing was by immunoSEQ multiplex PCR. The sample has 70,000 to 80,000 clones; around 94% are singletons. The material sequenced was PBMCs. Source of these receptors: a woman aged 18-29 years in good health and CMV-seronegative.

This rearrangement joins TRBV4-3 to TRBJ2-7, with 10 bases identical to TRBD2. CDR1 is LGHNA, CDR2 YSLEER, per germline. This CDR3 contains 16 residues. With V trimmed by 4 bases and J by 1 base, 7 bases remained unmatched. The CDR3 DNA sequence: TGCGCCAGCAGCCCCGCCGCTAGCGGGGGTTCCTACGAGCAGTACTTC. Its protein is CASSPAASGGSYEQYF.

The chain employs TRBV11-3 and TRBJ2-2, with a weak D call TRBD1 (6 bases). Trimming took off 0 bases at V and 0 bases at J, with 11 bases between the two ends. The germline V gene has CDR1 SGHNT and CDR2 YENEEA. The CDR3 contains 17 residues. The CDR3: CASSLEGDRPNTGELFF. CDR3 sequence (DNA): TGTGCCAGCAGCTTAGAAGGCGACAGGCCGAACACCGGGGAGCTGTTTTTT.

The chain joins TRBV10-3 to TRBJ1-3, with D tentatively TRBD1 (5 bases). Germline V gene sequence: CDR1 ENHRY, CDR2 SYGVKD. V gave up 2 bases and J gave up 0 bases, with 8 bases separating them. CDR3 length equals 15 residues. CDR3 in DNA: TGTGCCATCAGTGAGCCGACAGTCTCTGGAAACACCATATATTTT. It specifies CAISEPTVSGNTIYF.

This chain connects TRBV19 to TRBJ2-1, with 9 bases that match TRBD2. Looked up from germline, CDR1 is LNHDA and CDR2 is SQIVND (reference sequence). J was trimmed by 6 bases and V by 7 bases; bases with no gene match: 4. This CDR3 region has 13 residues. As DNA, the CDR3 is TGTGCCAGTACTAGCGGGGAACCCAATGAGCAGTTCTTC. It is translated as CASTSGEPNEQFF. Drawing the rest from reference TRBV19 and TRBJ2-1, the complete variable domain is DGGITQSPKYLFRKEGQNVTLSCEQNLNHDAMYWYRQDPGQGLRLIYYSQIVNDFQKGDIAEGYSVSREKKESFPLTVTSAQKNPTAFYLCASTSGEPNEQFFGPGTRLTVL.

This chain uses TRBV19 with TRBJ2-1; D gene uncertain. Germline assignment: CDR1 LNHDA and CDR2 SQIVND (reference sequence). The CDR3 runs to 15 residues. V lost 5 bases and J 0 bases, leaving 11 bases between the germline ends. Written as DNA, the CDR3 is TGTGCCAGTAGTCTCCAGTTCAACTCCTACAATGAGCAGTTCTTC. Translating it yields CASSLQFNSYNEQFF. Filled out from reference TRBV19 and TRBJ2-1, the complete variable domain reads DGGITQSPKYLFRKEGQNVTLSCEQNLNHDAMYWYRQDPGQGLRLIYYSQIVNDFQKGDIAEGYSVSREKKESFPLTVTSAQKNPTAFYLCASSLQFNSYNEQFFGPGTRLTVL.

This chain joins TRBV10-2 and TRBJ2-1, with a possible D match to TRBD2 (6 bases). V lost 9 bases to trimming and J lost 0 bases, with 9 bases between them. The CDR3 extends over 13 amino acids. Germline V gene sequence: CDR1 WSHSY, CDR2 SAAADI. Here the CDR3 reads CASRDFSYNEQFF. The DNA of the CDR3 is TGCGCCAGTAGGGACTTCTCCTACAATGAGCAGTTCTTC.

The gene calls are TRBV5-5 and TRBJ2-7, with D possibly matching TRBD2 (5 bases). CDR3 size: 14 residues. V was cut by 0 bases and J by 3 bases, with 10 bases left in between. CDR1 and CDR2 (germline): SGHKS, YYEKEE (reference sequence). This CDR3 reads CASSLGSGFYEQYF. The DNA of the CDR3 is TGTGCCAGCAGCTTGGGTTCGGGGTTCTACGAGCAGTACTTC.

The rearrangement uses TRBV4-2 and TRBJ2-7; possible D gene TRBD2, 5 bases. CDR3 length: 12 amino acids. CDR1 is LGHNA and CDR2 is YNFKEQ in the germline V gene. V shed 3 bases and J shed 7 bases, with 10 bases lying between them. This CDR3 is CASSQGSGEQYF. The CDR3 DNA reads TGTGCCAGCAGCCAGGGTTCGGGGGAGCAGTACTTC.

The V call is TRBV6-6, the J call TRBJ2-7; no firm D call. Trimming removed 4 bases at V and 6 bases at J, with 7 bases between. Germline V gene sequence: CDR1 MNHNY, CDR2 SVGAGI (reference sequence). The CDR3 extends over 11 amino acids. CDR3: CASSSLSEQYF. The CDR3 region has the DNA TGTGCCAGCAGTTCCCTATCCGAGCAGTACTTC.

The table lists this clone with a few counts. The chain combines TRBV7-2 with TRBJ2-6; TRBD1 aligns across 8 bases. CDR1 SGHTA and CDR2 FQGNSA come from the germline V gene. The V segment lost 2 bases and the J segment 2 bases; nucleotides outside the gene matches: 11. The CDR3 has 19 residues. The CDR3 DNA reads as TGTGCCAGCAGCTTAAGGTCAGGGACAGGTATCCCTGGGGCCAACGTCCTGACTTTC. It codes for CASSLRSGTGIPGANVLTF.

V and J are TRBV6-1 and TRBJ2-6, with a weak D call TRBD1 (5 bases). The CDR3 runs 15 residues. Germline CDR1 MNHNS, CDR2 SASEGT. V was pared by 4 bases and J by 0 bases, with 7 bases between. The DNA for the CDR3 is TGTGCCAGCAGTGCGGACAACTCTGGGGCCAACGTCCTGACTTTC. Translated: CASSADNSGANVLTF.

The V call is TRBV6-5, the J call TRBJ2-3; no reliable D call. CDR3 length equals 15 residues. V gave up 6 bases and J gave up 0 bases, with 13 bases separating them. Germline values: CDR1 MNHEY, CDR2 SVGAGI. For the CDR3, the DNA is TGTGCCAGCAGCCTTATAGCAGCTAGCACAGATACGCAGTATTTT. Its protein product is CASSLIAASTDTQYF.

The CDR3 DNA reads TGTGCCAGTAGTCCCAGAGGGTGGGCCCCAACCACTGAAGCTTTCTTT. This encodes CASSPRGWAPTTEAFF. The chain carries TRBV19 and TRBJ1-1, with D unresolved. CDR1 is LNHDA, CDR2 SQIVND, per germline (reference sequence). Trimming took off 5 bases at V and 4 bases at J, with 20 bases between the two ends. The CDR3 is 16 amino acids.

The chain uses TRBV28 and TRBJ2-2; perhaps TRBD2 as D (5 bases). The CDR3 loop spans 13 amino acids. Germline V CDR1 and CDR2: MDHEN, SYDVKM. With 6 bases removed from V and 1 base from J, the gap between germline ends came to 6 bases. CDR3 sequence: CASREENTGELFF. The CDR3 nucleotides read TGTGCCAGCAGGGAGGAGAACACCGGGGAGCTGTTTTTT.

This rearrangement joins TRBV29-1 to TRBJ2-1; TRBD2 agrees at 10 bases. V lost 7 bases and J lost 7; bases outside the gene matches: 13. The CDR3 is 15 residues long. CDR1 and CDR2 from the germline V gene are SQVTM and ANQGSEA. This CDR3 is CSARGEAGGGNEQFF. In nucleotides, the CDR3 is TGCAGCGCTAGAGGGGAAGCGGGAGGGGGAAATGAGCAGTTCTTC.

In DNA form, the CDR3 reads TGTGCCAGCAGCTGGACAGGGGGCATCCCCCACGAGCAGTACTTC. Its translation: CASSWTGGIPHEQYF. The genes are TRBV7-6 and TRBJ2-7, with 11 positions matching TRBD1. This CDR3 contains 15 residues. V lost 4 bases, J lost 5 bases, and 7 bases stayed unmatched. CDR1 and CDR2 from the germline V gene are SGHVS and FNYEAQ.

The chain recombines TRBV30 with TRBJ1-3, with D possibly matching TRBD1 (5 bases). This CDR3 spans 12 amino acids. Germline assignment: CDR1 GTSNPN and CDR2 SVGIG (reference sequence). The V end was cut by 0 bases, the J end by 8 bases, with 8 bases between. The CDR3 is CAWSVWGDTIYF. In nucleotides, the CDR3 is TGTGCCTGGAGTGTTTGGGGGGACACCATATATTTT. The full variable domain, rest sourced from reference TRBV30 and TRBJ1-3, is SQTIHQWPATLVQPVGSPLSLECTVEGTSNPNLYWYRQAAGRGLQLLFYSVGIGQISSEVPQNLSASRPQDRQFILSSKKLLLSDSGFYLCAWSVWGDTIYFGEGSWLTVV.

The rearrangement joins TRBV6-6 to TRBJ1-2; TRBD1 matches at 7 bases. This CDR3 comprises 14 residues. Germline V gene sequence: CDR1 MNHNY, CDR2 SVGAGI (reference sequence). V was pared by 6 bases and J by 6 bases, with 10 bases of the junction left unmatched. The CDR3 reads CASSTDRENNGYTF. CDR3 DNA: TGTGCCAGCAGCACCGACAGGGAGAATAATGGCTACACCTTC.

V and J are TRBV2 and TRBJ1-5; unclear D gene. The ends were cut back, 6 bases at V and 5 bases at J, with 11 bases in the middle. Germline CDR1 and CDR2: SNHLY and FYNNEI. The CDR3 sequence is 13 residues long. The CDR3 spells CASSPERDQPQHF. Here the CDR3 DNA reads TGTGCCAGCAGCCCCGAGAGGGATCAGCCCCAGCATTTT. Full variable domain (remainder filled in from reference TRBV2 and TRBJ1-5): EPEVTQTPSHQVTQMGQEVILRCVPISNHLYFYWYRQILGQKVEFLVSFYNNEISEKSEIFDDQFSVERPDGSNFTLKIRSTKLEDSAMYFCASSPERDQPQHFGDGTRLSIL.